What follows are 29 T cell receptor beta chains derived from one specimen sequenced in a study of blood T cell repertoires in COVID-19. TCRdb's table, derived via immunoSEQ multiplex PCR, lists solely in-frame clones and lacks some. The repertoire includes fewer than 200,000 clones, about 85% of them detected once, and about 1% sits in the top ten. Material: peripheral blood. The source of these receptors is a man aged 35 to 55 with acute or convalescent COVID-19.

A few counts support this clone. This sequence joins TRBV2 and TRBJ1-6; 8 bases line up with TRBD1. V dropped 5 bases and J dropped 7; count of bases not matched to a gene: 10. CDR1 is SNHLY and CDR2 is FYNNEI in the germline V gene. CDR3 length: 16 residues. The CDR3 DNA sequence: TGTGCCAGCAGTCAGTTCGCGGGACAGGAAAATTCACCCCTCCACTTT. Its protein product is CASSQFAGQENSPLHF.

The chain recombines TRBV7-8 with TRBJ1-6, with 7 bases fitting TRBD1. The CDR3 spans 15 residues. Germline CDR1 SGHVS, CDR2 FQNEAQ. With 3 bases clipped from V and 10 bases from J, the junction kept 9 bases outside the gene matches. The CDR3 DNA follows: TGTGCCAGCAGCTTGAGTACAGGGGCAGGATCACCCCTCCACTTT. This codes for CASSLSTGAGSPLHF.

This clone has a single count. The rearrangement joins TRBV5-1 to TRBJ1-1; D call uncertain. This CDR3 is built from 13 residues. The germline V gene encodes CDR1 SGHRS and CDR2 YFSETQ. The V gene lost 2 bases and the J gene lost 1 base, with 6 bases spanning the gap. The CDR3 region has the DNA TGCGCCAGCAGCTTTGGAGAGAACACTGAAGCTTTCTTT. It encodes CASSFGENTEAFF.

The chain combines TRBV7-3 with TRBJ2-2; 9 positions match TRBD1. The CDR3 sequence is 16 residues long. Unmatched junction bases numbered 8, after V lost 5 bases and J lost 4 bases. Germline V gives CDR1 SGHTA, CDR2 FQGTGA. The CDR3 DNA reads TGTGCCAGCAGCCCGCCGGGACAGGGAGCCACCGGGGAGCTGTTTTTT. Encoded protein: CASSPPGQGATGELFF.

The chain couples TRBV11-2 to TRBJ2-7; tentatively, D is TRBD2 (6 bases). With 5 bases removed from V and 4 bases from J, the gap between germline ends came to 18 bases. Looked up from germline, CDR1 is SGHAT and CDR2 is FQNNGV. The CDR3 loop spans 15 amino acids. The CDR3 coding sequence is TGTGCCAGCAGCACGCCGCGGGGTAGTATATACGAGCAGTACTTC. Translated: CASSTPRGSIYEQYF.

The chain combines TRBV15 with TRBJ1-2; 8 bases match TRBD1. V was clipped by 4 bases and J by 2 bases; unmatched bases: 6. Germline V gene data show CDR1 as LNHNV and CDR2 as YYDKDF (reference sequence). The CDR3 covers 15 residues. The CDR3 DNA reads as TGTGCCACCAGCAAATTAAGACAGGGGAACTATGGCTACACCTTC. Its protein product is CATSKLRQGNYGYTF.

The CDR3 nucleotides read TGTGCCAGCTCTGGGGGGGGGTCCTACGAGCAGTACTTC. It translates to CASSGGGSYEQYF. This chain joins TRBV18 and TRBJ2-7, with 7 bases lining up with TRBD2. CDR3 length: 13 residues. Per the germline V gene, CDR1 is KGHSH and CDR2 is LQKENI. After removal of 6 bases from V and 1 base from J, the junction contained 3 bases not matched to a gene.

This sequence joins TRBV5-1 and TRBJ2-7; TRBD1 matches 9 bases. This CDR3 contains 14 residues. Losses at the gene ends were 4 bases for V and 3 bases for J; bases not matched to a gene: 5. In germline, CDR1 is SGHRS, CDR2 YFSETQ. The CDR3 region is CASSDWDRVYEQYF. The CDR3 bases are TGCGCCAGCAGCGACTGGGACAGGGTCTACGAGCAGTACTTC.

This sequence joins TRBV4-3 and TRBJ2-6; D not certain. Germline V gene lookup returns CDR1 LGHNA and CDR2 YSLEER. The CDR3 length is 16 residues. The V end lost 0 bases, the J end lost 0 bases, and 6 bases lay between the germline ends. CDR3 DNA sequence: TGCGCCAGCAGCCAAGATCGGAGCTCTGGGGCCAACGTCCTGACTTTC. It encodes CASSQDRSSGANVLTF.

The V call is TRBV19, the J call TRBJ1-4; D remains ambiguous. Germline values: CDR1 LNHDA, CDR2 SQIVND (reference sequence). This CDR3 contains 16 residues. Trimming removed 3 bases from V and 7 bases from J, with 18 bases in between. The CDR3 reads CASSIRLRDRVEKLFF. The CDR3 nucleotides read TGTGCCAGTAGTATTCGTTTGCGGGATCGAGTTGAAAAACTGTTTTTT.

The V call is TRBV6-2 or TRBV6-3, the J call TRBJ2-3, with D maybe TRBD2 (5 bases). Germline V lookup: CDR1 MNHEY, CDR2 SVGEGT. The CDR3 covers 16 residues. The V end was cut by 6 bases, the J end by 1 base, with 17 bases between. The CDR3 loop is CASSEHPLARTDTQYF. CDR3 in DNA: TGTGCCAGCAGCGAGCACCCTCTAGCCCGCACAGATACGCAGTATTTT.

The chain links TRBV27 to TRBJ2-5, with 14 bases identical to TRBD2. Germline V gene data show CDR1 as MNHEY and CDR2 as SMNVEV (reference sequence). There are 14 residues in the CDR3. Unmatched junction bases numbered 2, after V lost 6 bases and J lost 5 bases. The CDR3 nucleotides read TGTGCCAGCAGAAGGACTAGCGGGGGGGAGACCCAGTACTTC. It translates to CASRRTSGGETQYF.

The chain links TRBV5-4 to TRBJ1-6; D is unclear. Trimming took off 3 bases at V and 11 bases at J, with 15 bases between the two ends. The CDR3 consists of 14 residues. The germline V gene encodes CDR1 SGHNT and CDR2 YYREEE (reference sequence). The CDR3 bases are TGTGCCAGCAGCTCCGGGGTAAGCGTGACACCCCTCCACTTT. Its translation is CASSSGVSVTPLHF.

In nucleotides, the CDR3 is TGTGCCAGCCGCGTAGGACTAGGCACAGATACGCAGTATTTT. This encodes CASRVGLGTDTQYF. The gene calls are TRBV2 and TRBJ2-3, with 7 nucleotides matching TRBD2. With V trimmed by 8 bases and J by 1 base, 6 bases remained unmatched. The germline gives CDR1 SNHLY, CDR2 FYNNEI. The CDR3 contains 14 residues. Based on the CDR3 plus reference TRBV2 and TRBJ2-3, the full variable domain is EPEVTQTPSHQVTQMGQEVILRCVPISNHLYFYWYRQILGQKVEFLVSFYNNEISEKSEIFDDQFSVERPDGSNFTLKIRSTKLEDSAMYFCASRVGLGTDTQYFGPGTRLTVL.

This sequence joins TRBV19 and TRBJ1-2, with D perhaps matching TRBD1 (5 bases). V was cut by 7 bases and J by 5 bases, with 17 bases left in between. There are 14 residues in the CDR3. The V gene's germline CDR1 is LNHDA and CDR2 SQIVND (reference sequence). Written as DNA, the CDR3 is TGTGCCAGTACCAGGAGCGGGGGGGGTTATGGCTACACCTTC. This gives the protein CASTRSGGGYGYTF.

The chain employs TRBV4-1 and TRBJ2-3; 9 bases align to TRBD2. The junction had 10 bases not matched to a gene; V was cut back by 8 bases and J by 4 bases. The CDR3 is 15 residues long. Germline CDR1 MGHRA, CDR2 YSYEKL. The CDR3 DNA sequence: TGCGCCAGCGCCCCAGGCGGGGGGGCTCCAGATACGCAGTATTTT. The encoded protein is CASAPGGGAPDTQYF.

V gene TRBV27 combines with J gene TRBJ2-1; 12 nucleotides line up with TRBD2. This CDR3 contains 17 residues. With 3 bases clipped from V and 8 bases from J, the junction kept 11 bases outside the gene matches. Germline V gene data show CDR1 as MNHEY and CDR2 as SMNVEV (reference sequence). Here the CDR3 DNA reads TGTGCCAGCAGTTTTGGGCTAGCGGGGGGGTCTAGGGATGAGCAGTTCTTC. Its protein product is CASSFGLAGGSRDEQFF.

The rearrangement links TRBV20-1 to TRBJ2-1, with 9 bases identical to TRBD2. Looked up from germline, CDR1 is DFQATT and CDR2 is SNEGSKA (reference sequence). The CDR3 is made up of 15 amino acids. J gave up 2 bases and V 3 bases, and 5 bases lay outside the gene matches. Here the CDR3 reads CSASSTSGPYNEQFF. As DNA, the CDR3 is TGCAGTGCTAGTAGTACTAGCGGGCCCTACAATGAGCAGTTCTTC.

The chain uses TRBV19 and TRBJ1-1, with D tentatively TRBD1 (6 bases). The CDR3 sequence is 13 residues long. Germline V gene lookup returns CDR1 LNHDA and CDR2 SQIVND (reference sequence). With 7 bases removed from V and 2 bases from J, the gap between germline ends came to 11 bases. The CDR3 sequence: CASNLDRNTEAFF. The CDR3 DNA follows: TGTGCCAGTAATCTGGACAGAAACACTGAAGCTTTCTTT.

The chain couples TRBV9 to TRBJ1-1; the match to TRBD1 covers 7 bases. This CDR3 region has 13 residues. Trimming cost V 4 bases and J 4 bases; bases outside gene matches: 4. Germline V gives CDR1 SGDLS, CDR2 YYNGEE. The CDR3 DNA reads TGTGCCAGCAGCAGACAGGGTGGCACTGAAGCTTTCTTT. Its protein is CASSRQGGTEAFF. The full variable domain, with the rest looked up from reference TRBV9 and TRBJ1-1, is DSGVTQTPKHLITATGQRVTLRCSPRSGDLSVYWYQQSLDQGLQFLIQYYNGEERAKGNILERFSAQQFPDLHSELNLSSLELGDSALYFCASSRQGGTEAFFGQGTRLTVV.

This clone was counted a few times. The chain joins TRBV5-6 to TRBJ1-1; D is possibly TRBD1 (6 bases). This CDR3 contains 14 residues. Trimming took off 6 bases at V and 1 base at J, with 13 bases between the two ends. Looked up from germline, CDR1 is SGHDT and CDR2 is YYEEEE. CDR3 loop: CASTSQGRNTEAFF. CDR3 sequence (DNA): TGTGCCAGCACTTCTCAGGGGAGGAACACTGAAGCTTTCTTT.

This clone showed up just a few times. CDR3 bases: TGTGCCAGCAGCCCAACAGGGGCCGGGTATGGCTACACCTTC. Translation gives CASSPTGAGYGYTF. The chain combines TRBV5-4 with TRBJ1-2; 7 bases align to TRBD1. The CDR3 spans 14 residues. CDR1 is SGHNT and CDR2 is YYREEE in the germline V gene (reference sequence). The trim removed 4 bases at V and 5 bases at J, leaving 8 bases unmatched.

The genes are TRBV2 and TRBJ1-2, with a weak D call TRBD1 (6 bases). The length of the CDR3 is 15 residues. The ends were cut back, 1 base at V and 5 bases at J, with 14 bases in the middle. CDR1 SNHLY and CDR2 FYNNEI come from the germline V gene. The CDR3 bases are TGTGCCAGCAGTGAAGAACAGGGTGTGATGTATGGCTACACCTTC. Translation: CASSEEQGVMYGYTF.

The chain has TRBV3-1 (or the pseudogene TRBV3-2) and TRBJ1-6; no firm D call. The V end was cut by 6 bases, the J end by 7 bases, with 13 bases between. CDR1 and CDR2 from the germline V gene are LGHDT and YNNKEL (reference sequence). The CDR3 length is 14 residues. CDR3 nucleotides: TGTGCCAGCAGGAAAAGAGAGGTGAATTCACCCCTCCACTTT. It yields the protein CASRKREVNSPLHF.

V is TRBV10-1 and J is TRBJ2-7, with 8 nucleotides matching TRBD1. From germline, CDR1 is WNHNN and CDR2 SYGVQD (reference sequence). J was trimmed by 1 base and V by 6 bases; bases with no gene match: 11. The CDR3 sequence is 16 residues long. This CDR3 reads CASRSKPGQVSYEQYF. Here the CDR3 DNA reads TGCGCCAGCAGATCGAAACCGGGACAGGTGTCCTACGAGCAGTACTTC.

This clone was seen a single time. The J gene is TRBJ1-4, the V gene TRBV2; no definite D call. This CDR3 has 15 residues. The germline gives CDR1 SNHLY, CDR2 FYNNEI. V gave up 7 bases and J gave up 3 bases, with 15 bases separating them. The CDR3 DNA reads TGTGCCAGCAAGAGGGCTGACTACGCTAATGAAAAACTGTTTTTT. Translated: CASKRADYANEKLFF. The full variable domain, in which reference TRBV2 and TRBJ1-4 provide the parts outside the CDR3, is EPEVTQTPSHQVTQMGQEVILRCVPISNHLYFYWYRQILGQKVEFLVSFYNNEISEKSEIFDDQFSVERPDGSNFTLKIRSTKLEDSAMYFCASKRADYANEKLFFGSGTQLSVL.

Here the CDR3 DNA reads TGTGCCAGCAGACCCGCGGGGGGGCGAATAACAGATACGCAGTATTTT. Residues: CASRPAGGRITDTQYF. The chain carries TRBV7-2 and TRBJ2-3; 9 positions agree with TRBD2. The CDR3 sequence is 16 residues long. Looked up from germline, CDR1 is SGHTA and CDR2 is FQGNSA. Trimming at V came to 6 bases and at J to 3 bases, leaving 10 bases not matched to a gene.

V usage is TRBV7-2 and J usage is TRBJ2-7; D perhaps matches TRBD2 (6 bases). This CDR3 region has 13 residues. The V end was cut by 3 bases, the J end by 4 bases, with 10 bases between. Germline V CDR1 and CDR2: SGHTA, FQGNSA. The CDR3 DNA reads TGTGCCAGCAGCTTGGGGACTCATTACGAGCAGTACTTC. Protein product: CASSLGTHYEQYF.

This chain links TRBV4-2 with TRBJ1-1; 8 nucleotides match TRBD1. The CDR3 has 14 amino acids. With V trimmed by 1 base and J by 6 bases, 4 bases remained unmatched. Germline assignment: CDR1 LGHNA and CDR2 YNFKEQ. The chain's CDR3 is CASSQGQGSAEAFF. The CDR3 DNA reads as TGTGCCAGCAGCCAAGGACAGGGGAGCGCTGAAGCTTTCTTT.